This entry lists 4 T cell receptor beta chains sequenced from one sample in a study of a mutant IDH1 vaccine in newly diagnosed glioma. Their antigens are not known. Clones were read by immunoSEQ multiplex PCR, and TCRdb kept only the in-frame ones, dropping some. This repertoire shows around 11,000 clones, approximately 88% found once; its top ten account for roughly 5%. Described time point: week 23, last vaccination. What each vaccine dose contained was 300 ug of mutant IDH1 20-mer peptide, accompanied by topical imiquimod. The input for sequencing was PBMCs, taken from a glioma patient whose treatment included an IDH1 peptide vaccine. The receptors shown here come from a woman between 35 and 50 years old with glioma. Some clones in this sample may be carry-over from other donors' samples.

This chain joins TRBV30 and TRBJ1-1; 8 positions agree with TRBD1. Germline CDR1 is GTSNPN and CDR2 is SVGIG (reference sequence). CDR3 length: 15 residues. V lost 3 bases, J lost 1 base, and 7 bases stayed unmatched. The CDR3 bases are TGTGCCTGGAGCGCTAAGGGACAGGCGAACACTGAAGCTTTCTTT. Translation: CAWSAKGQANTEAFF.

By sample share, this clone is large. The chain links TRBV27 to TRBJ1-5, with D unclear. Trimming left V 5 bases short and J 4 bases short, with 12 bases between. CDR3 length: 14 amino acids. In germline, CDR1 is MNHEY, CDR2 SMNVEV (reference sequence). CDR3 amino acids: CASSPLRENQPQHF. CDR3 DNA sequence: TGTGCCAGCAGTCCTTTGAGGGAAAATCAGCCCCAGCATTTT.

The chain carries TRBV5-1 and TRBJ1-4, with 9 bases identical to TRBD1. This CDR3 has 14 residues. Trimming removed 4 bases from V and 8 bases from J; junction bases left unmatched: 6. From germline, CDR1 is SGHRS and CDR2 YFSETQ. The CDR3 region is CASSLGQGNEKLFF. DNA of the CDR3: TGCGCCAGCAGCCTGGGACAGGGAAACGAAAAACTGTTTTTT.

V usage is TRBV28 and J usage is TRBJ1-5, with D possibly being TRBD1 (5 bases). Trimming took 7 bases from V and 5 from J, leaving 12 bases between them. Looked up from germline, CDR1 is MDHEN and CDR2 is SYDVKM. CDR3 length equals 13 residues. The CDR3 reads CASTSGADQPQHF. DNA of the CDR3: TGTGCCAGCACCTCCGGGGCTGATCAGCCCCAGCATTTT. Using reference TRBV28 and TRBJ1-5 for the parts outside the CDR3, the full variable domain is DVKVTQSSRYLVKRTGEKVFLECVQDMDHENMFWYRQDPGLGLRLIYFSYDVKMKEKGDIPEGYSVSREKKERFSLILESASTNQTSMYLCASTSGADQPQHFGDGTRLSIL.